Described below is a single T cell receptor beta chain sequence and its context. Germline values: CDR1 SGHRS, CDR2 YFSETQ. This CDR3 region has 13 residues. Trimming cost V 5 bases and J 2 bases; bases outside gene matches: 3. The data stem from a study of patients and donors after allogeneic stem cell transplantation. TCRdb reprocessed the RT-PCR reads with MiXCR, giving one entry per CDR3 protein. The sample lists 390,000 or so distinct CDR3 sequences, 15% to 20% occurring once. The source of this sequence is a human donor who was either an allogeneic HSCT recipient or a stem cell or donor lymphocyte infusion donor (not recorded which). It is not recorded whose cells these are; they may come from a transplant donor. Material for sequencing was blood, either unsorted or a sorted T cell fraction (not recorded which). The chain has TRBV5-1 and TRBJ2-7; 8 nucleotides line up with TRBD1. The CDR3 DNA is TGCGCCAGCAGGAAGACAGGGGCCTACGAGCAGTACTTC. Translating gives CASRKTGAYEQYF.